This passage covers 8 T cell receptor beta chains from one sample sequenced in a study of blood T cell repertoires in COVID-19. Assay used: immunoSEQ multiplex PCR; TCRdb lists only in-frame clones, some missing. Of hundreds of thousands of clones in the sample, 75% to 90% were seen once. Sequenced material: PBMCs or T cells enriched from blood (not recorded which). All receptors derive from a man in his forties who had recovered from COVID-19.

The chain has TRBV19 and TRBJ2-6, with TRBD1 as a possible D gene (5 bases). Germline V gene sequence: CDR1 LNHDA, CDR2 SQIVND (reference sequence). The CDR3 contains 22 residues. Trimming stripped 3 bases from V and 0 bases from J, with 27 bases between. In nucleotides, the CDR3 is TGTGCCAGTAGTATTCCAGACCCGAGACAGCTTATCAAGAGCTCTGGGGCCAACGTCCTGACTTTC. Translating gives CASSIPDPRQLIKSSGANVLTF.

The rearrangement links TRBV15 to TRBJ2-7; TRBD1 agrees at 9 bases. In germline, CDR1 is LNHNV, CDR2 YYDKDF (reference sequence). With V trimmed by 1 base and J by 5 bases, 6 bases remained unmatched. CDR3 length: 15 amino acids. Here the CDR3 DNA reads TGTGCCACCAGCAGAGTCGGGACAGGGTTCAACGAGCAGTACTTC. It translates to CATSRVGTGFNEQYF.

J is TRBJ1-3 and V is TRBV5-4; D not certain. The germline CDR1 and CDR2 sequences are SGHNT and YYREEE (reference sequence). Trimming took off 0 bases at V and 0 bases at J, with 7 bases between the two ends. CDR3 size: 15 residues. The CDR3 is CASSLGGSSGNTIYF. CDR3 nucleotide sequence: TGTGCCAGCAGCTTGGGAGGGAGCTCTGGAAACACCATATATTTT.

The CDR3 here is CASSPRGLAARASEAYEQFF. CDR3 bases: TGTGCCAGCTCACCAAGGGGACTAGCGGCTCGGGCCTCGGAGGCCTATGAGCAGTTCTTC. The rearrangement uses TRBV18 and TRBJ2-1; 11 bases align to TRBD2. This CDR3 has 20 amino acids. The germline V gene encodes CDR1 KGHSH and CDR2 LQKENI. Trimming removed 2 bases from V and 8 bases from J; junction bases left unmatched: 20.

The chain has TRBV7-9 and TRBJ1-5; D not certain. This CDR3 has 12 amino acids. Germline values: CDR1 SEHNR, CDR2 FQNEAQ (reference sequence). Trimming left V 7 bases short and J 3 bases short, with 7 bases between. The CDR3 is CASNLDNQPQHF. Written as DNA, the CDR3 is TGTGCCAGCAACCTAGACAATCAGCCCCAGCATTTT.

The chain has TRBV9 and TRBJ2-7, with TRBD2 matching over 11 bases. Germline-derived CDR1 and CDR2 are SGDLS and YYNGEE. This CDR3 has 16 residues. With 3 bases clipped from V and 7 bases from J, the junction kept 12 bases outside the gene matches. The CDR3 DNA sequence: TGTGCCAGCAGCGCAGGAAGACTAGCGGGGCGTGGGGAGCAGTACTTC. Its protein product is CASSAGRLAGRGEQYF.

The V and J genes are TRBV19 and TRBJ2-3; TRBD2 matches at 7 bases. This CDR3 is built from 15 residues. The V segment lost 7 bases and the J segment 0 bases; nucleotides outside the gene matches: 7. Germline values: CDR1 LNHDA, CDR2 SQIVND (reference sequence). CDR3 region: CASTPGGTSTDTQYF. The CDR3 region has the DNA TGTGCCAGTACGCCGGGAGGCACCAGCACAGATACGCAGTATTTT.

The CDR3 protein is CASRRSSGGQETQYF. CDR3 nucleotide sequence: TGTGCCAGTAGGAGGTCTAGCGGGGGGCAAGAGACCCAGTACTTC. The chain recombines TRBV19 with TRBJ2-5; 11 bases line up with TRBD2. Looked up from germline, CDR1 is LNHDA and CDR2 is SQIVND (reference sequence). The length of the CDR3 is 15 residues. Germline trimming cut 6 bases from V and 2 bases from J; bases unmatched to any gene: 5.